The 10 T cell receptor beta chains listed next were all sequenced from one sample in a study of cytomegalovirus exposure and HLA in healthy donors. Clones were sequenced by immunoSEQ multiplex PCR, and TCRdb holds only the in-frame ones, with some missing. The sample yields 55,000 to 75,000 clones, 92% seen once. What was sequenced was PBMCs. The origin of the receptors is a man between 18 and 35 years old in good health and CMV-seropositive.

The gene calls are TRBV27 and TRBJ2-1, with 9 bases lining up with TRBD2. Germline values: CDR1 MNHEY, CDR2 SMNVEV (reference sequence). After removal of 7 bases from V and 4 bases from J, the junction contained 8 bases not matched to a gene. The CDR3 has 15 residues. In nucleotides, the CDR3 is TGTGCCAGCACCCAAGAAGGACTAGCGTACAATGAGCAGTTCTTC. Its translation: CASTQEGLAYNEQFF.

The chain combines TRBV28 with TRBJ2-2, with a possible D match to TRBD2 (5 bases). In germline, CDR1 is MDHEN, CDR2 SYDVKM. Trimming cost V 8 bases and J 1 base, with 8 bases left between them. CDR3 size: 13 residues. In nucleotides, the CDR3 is TGTGCCAGCTACAGCGGGAACACCGGGGAGCTGTTTTTT. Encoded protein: CASYSGNTGELFF.

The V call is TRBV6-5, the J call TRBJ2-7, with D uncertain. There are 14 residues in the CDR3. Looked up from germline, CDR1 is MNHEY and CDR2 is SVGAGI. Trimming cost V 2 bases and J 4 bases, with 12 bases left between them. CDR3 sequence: CASSYGDQWYEQYF. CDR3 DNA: TGTGCCAGCAGTTACGGAGACCAATGGTACGAGCAGTACTTC.

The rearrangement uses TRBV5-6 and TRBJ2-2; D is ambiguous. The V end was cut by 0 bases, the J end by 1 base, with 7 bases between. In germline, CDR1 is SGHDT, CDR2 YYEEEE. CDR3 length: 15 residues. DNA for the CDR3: TGTGCCAGCAGCTTGGAAAACTGGAACACCGGGGAGCTGTTTTTT. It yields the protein CASSLENWNTGELFF.

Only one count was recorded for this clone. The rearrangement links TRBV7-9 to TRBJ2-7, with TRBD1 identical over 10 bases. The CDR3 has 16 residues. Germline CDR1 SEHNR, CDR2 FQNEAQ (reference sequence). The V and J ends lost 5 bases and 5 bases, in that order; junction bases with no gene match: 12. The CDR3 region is CASSILTGQGTHEQYF. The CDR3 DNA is TGTGCCAGCAGCATACTGACGGGACAGGGGACCCACGAGCAGTACTTC. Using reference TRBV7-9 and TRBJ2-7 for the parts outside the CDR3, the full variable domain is DTGVSQNPRHKITKRGQNVTFRCDPISEHNRLYWYRQTLGQGPEFLTYFQNEAQLEKSRLLSDRFSAERPKGSFSTLEIQRTEQGDSAMYLCASSILTGQGTHEQYFGPGTRLTVT.

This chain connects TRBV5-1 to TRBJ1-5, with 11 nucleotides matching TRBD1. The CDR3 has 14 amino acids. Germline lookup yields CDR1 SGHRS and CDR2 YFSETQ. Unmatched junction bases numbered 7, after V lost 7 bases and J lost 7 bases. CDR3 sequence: CASRGQGVGQPQHF. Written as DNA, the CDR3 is TGCGCCAGCCGGGGACAGGGGGTAGGCCAGCCCCAGCATTTT.

The CDR3 loop is CASRFAGMRTEAFF. CDR3 coding DNA: TGCGCCAGCAGATTCGCAGGGATGCGCACTGAAGCTTTCTTT. The rearrangement uses TRBV5-1 and TRBJ1-1; a weak D match, TRBD1 (5 bases). Germline assignment: CDR1 SGHRS and CDR2 YFSETQ. Trimming pared 5 bases from V and 4 bases from J, leaving 15 bases between. The CDR3 totals 14 residues.

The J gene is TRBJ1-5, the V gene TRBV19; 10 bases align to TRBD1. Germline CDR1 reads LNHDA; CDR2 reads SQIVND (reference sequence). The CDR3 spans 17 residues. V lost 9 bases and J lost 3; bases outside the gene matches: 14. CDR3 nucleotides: TGTGCCAGCAGAACACTTGGGACAGGGGCTAACAATCAGCCCCAGCATTTT. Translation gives CASRTLGTGANNQPQHF.

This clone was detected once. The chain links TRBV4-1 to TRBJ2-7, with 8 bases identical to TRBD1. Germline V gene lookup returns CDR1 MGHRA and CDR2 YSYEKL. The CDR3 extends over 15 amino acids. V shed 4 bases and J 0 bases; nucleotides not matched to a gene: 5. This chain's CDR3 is CASSRQQGDSYEQYF. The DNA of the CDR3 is TGCGCCAGCAGCCGACAACAGGGGGACTCCTACGAGCAGTACTTC.

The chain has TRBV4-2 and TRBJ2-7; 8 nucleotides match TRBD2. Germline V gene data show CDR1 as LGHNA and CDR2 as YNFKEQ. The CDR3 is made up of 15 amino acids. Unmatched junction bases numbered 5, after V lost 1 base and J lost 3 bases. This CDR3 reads CASSQGLAGLYEQYF. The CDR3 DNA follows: TGTGCCAGCAGCCAAGGGCTAGCGGGCCTCTACGAGCAGTACTTC.